The 9 T cell receptor beta chains listed next were all sequenced from one sample in a study of cytotoxic CD8 clonotypes in ibrutinib-treated CLL. Using immunoSEQ multiplex PCR, the repertoire was profiled, and TCRdb retains in-frame clones only, with some absent. Of around 26,000 clones in the sample, approximately 85% were seen once. Sequencing used PBMCs, obtained after 24 months of ibrutinib treatment. Source of these receptors: a human donor with chronic lymphocytic leukemia.

The rearrangement links TRBV7-2 to TRBJ1-2; D possibly corresponds to TRBD1 (5 bases). Trimming took 1 base from V and 4 from J, leaving 10 bases between them. Germline V lookup: CDR1 SGHTA, CDR2 FQGNSA. CDR3 length: 14 residues. CDR3 nucleotides: TGTGCCAGCAGCTTAGGGGGGAGCGTCTATGGCTACACCTTC. Amino acids: CASSLGGSVYGYTF.

The V and J genes are TRBV7-3 and TRBJ2-6; no reliable D call. Trimming removed 5 bases from V and 0 bases from J, with 17 bases in between. Germline V gene data show CDR1 as SGHTA and CDR2 as FQGTGA. This CDR3 contains 18 residues. CDR3 bases: TGTGCCAGCAGCCCCCTCCCCGAGGTGAACTCTGGGGCCAACGTCCTGACTTTC. The encoded protein is CASSPLPEVNSGANVLTF.

The chain has TRBV18 and TRBJ2-5, with 8 bases lining up with TRBD1. CDR3 length: 14 amino acids. The junction had 8 bases not matched to a gene; V was cut back by 2 bases and J by 9 bases. The germline gives CDR1 KGHSH, CDR2 LQKENI. The CDR3: CASSPWDRRGAQYF. The CDR3 DNA sequence: TGTGCCAGCTCACCATGGGACAGGAGAGGAGCCCAGTACTTC.

Worth noting for this clone: A junction end diverges from the germline sequence, so it may reflect a read error. The V call is TRBV19, the J call TRBJ2-5; 9 bases fit TRBD1. Germline V gene data show CDR1 as LNHDA and CDR2 as SQIVND (reference sequence). The length of the CDR3 is 15 residues. As DNA, the CDR3 is TGTGCCAGTAGCATAGGGGGGACAGGGAAAGAGACCCAGTACTTC. Residues: CASSIGGTGKETQYF.

V gene TRBV5-6 combines with J gene TRBJ1-1; TRBD1 agrees at 7 bases. CDR1 and CDR2 (germline): SGHDT, YYEEEE. This CDR3 has 14 amino acids. Unmatched junction bases numbered 7, after V lost 4 bases and J lost 4 bases. The CDR3 sequence: CASSVTGTVTEAFF. The CDR3 nucleotides read TGTGCCAGCAGCGTGACAGGGACGGTCACTGAAGCTTTCTTT.

V usage is TRBV6-5 and J usage is TRBJ1-2; D gene uncertain. The CDR3 spans 11 residues. With 5 bases removed from V and 5 bases from J, the gap between germline ends came to 6 bases. Germline assignment: CDR1 MNHEY and CDR2 SVGAGI. CDR3 region: CASSPDYGYTF. In DNA, the CDR3 is TGTGCCAGCAGTCCCGATTATGGCTACACCTTC.

This clone has more than one count but fewer than ten. The chain is built from TRBV6-6 and TRBJ1-2; no reliable D call. Germline values: CDR1 MNHNY, CDR2 SVGAGI (reference sequence). V lost 2 bases and J 4 bases, leaving 11 bases between the germline ends. The CDR3 consists of 14 residues. The CDR3 bases are TGTGCCAGCAGTTACGATAAGATCAGCTATGGCTACACCTTC. Amino acid sequence: CASSYDKISYGYTF.

The chain links TRBV7-2 to TRBJ2-7; the match to TRBD1 covers 7 bases. The CDR3 covers 14 residues. V dropped 5 bases and J dropped 5; count of bases not matched to a gene: 9. From germline, CDR1 is SGHTA and CDR2 FQGNSA. Here the CDR3 reads CASSHRQGNNEQYF. The CDR3 DNA is TGTGCCAGCAGCCACCGACAGGGCAACAACGAGCAGTACTTC.

This sequence joins TRBV10-2 and TRBJ1-3, with D possibly being TRBD1 (5 bases). Trimming took off 4 bases at V and 0 bases at J, with 10 bases between the two ends. Per the germline V gene, CDR1 is WSHSY and CDR2 is SAAADI. This CDR3 has 15 amino acids. Here the CDR3 reads CASSGSGYSGNTIYF. Written as DNA, the CDR3 is TGCGCCAGCAGTGGGTCAGGGTACTCTGGAAACACCATATATTTT.